This entry concerns a single TCR beta chain. Antigen: not known. These data belong to a study of cytomegalovirus exposure and HLA in healthy donors. For the study at large: Genotyping of more than 300 donors showed that 65% to 90% belonged to the Caucasian-associated ancestry cluster.

13 Jbeta primers and 60 Vbeta primers were used for the PCR. Using immunoSEQ multiplex PCR, the repertoire was profiled, and TCRdb retains in-frame clones only, with some absent. The sample carries roughly 150,000 clones, 75% to 90% recorded once. There are 15 residues in the CDR3. The germline V gene has CDR1 SEHNR and CDR2 FQNEAQ (reference sequence). V shed 5 bases and J 8 bases; nucleotides not matched to a gene: 9. Notes on the study in general: In a later analysis, at a false discovery rate of 0.05, under 20,000 TCR beta sequences matched HLA alleles. Across donors, most TCRs were seen rarely, yet some public ones were widespread. Later on, a genetic analysis was performed. It linked a missense variant in DCLRE1C with V- and J-gene trimming of TCR beta.

Sequencing was performed on PBMCs. The source is a male donor in good health and CMV-seronegative. The gene calls are TRBV7-9 and TRBJ1-4, with 9 nucleotides matching TRBD1. For the CDR3, the DNA is TGTGCCAGCAGCCCCCGGACAGGGGATAGGGAAAAACTGTTTTTT. Its translation: CASSPRTGDREKLFF.